Described below is a single T cell receptor (beta chain) sequence and its context. Its antigen is unknown. This specimen comes from a study of shared clonotypes between healthy human individuals. Findings and caveats of the study: Exclusively blood specimens were collected; tissue repertoires likely differ.

V dropped 6 bases and J dropped 5; count of bases not matched to a gene: 4. This CDR3 comprises 14 residues. Germline V gene lookup returns CDR1 SGHRS and CDR2 YFSETQ. Each subset's genomic DNA was shared equally among a number of immunoSEQ plates. It was on ten immunoSEQ deep assay plates that unsorted PBMC DNA was sequenced. As handled by the study authors: Without quality scores, immunoSEQ junctional reads could not be filtered like full-length reads. Produced via immunoSEQ multiplex PCR; TCRdb's table is partial and in-frame only. For V, J and clone size, that table is used; D and trimming come from the DNA. This sample carries approximately 480,000 clones, 60% to 80% of them seen once, and the ten largest clones take around 13%.

This TCR was sampled from a woman between 40 and 55 years old in good health. Some clones in this sample may be carry-over from other donors' samples. This sequence joins TRBV5-1 and TRBJ2-1, with 11 nucleotides matching TRBD2. The material sequenced was PBMCs. For the CDR3, the DNA is TGCGCCAGCATGGGGACTAGCGGAAACAATGAGCAGTTCTTC. This encodes CASMGTSGNNEQFF.